This passage covers 27 T cell receptor beta chains from one sample sequenced in a study of beta chain features in type 1 diabetes. Since all of the isolated RNA was reverse transcribed, expressed TCRB transcripts were what got sequenced. Repertoires were generated with immunoSEQ multiplex PCR, while TCRdb's copy carries only in-frame clones and drops some. The data contain 600,000 to 650,000 clones, around a sixth of them singletons. Sequenced sample: naive CD4+ T cells from blood. The receptors were gathered from a man in his late teens or twenties in good health.

The V and J genes are TRBV7-9 and TRBJ2-1; D is perhaps TRBD1 or TRBD2 (6 bases each). CDR3 length equals 15 residues. Trimming took off 2 bases at V and 9 bases at J, with 17 bases between the two ends. Germline assignment: CDR1 SEHNR and CDR2 FQNEAQ (reference sequence). The CDR3 sequence: CASSLLLGGGREQFF. The CDR3 coding sequence is TGTGCCAGCAGCTTACTTCTAGGAGGGGGACGTGAGCAGTTCTTC.

This clone was seen more than once but under ten times. V and J are TRBV6-4 and TRBJ1-2; 9 bases align to TRBD1. Looked up from germline, CDR1 is MRHNA and CDR2 is SNTAGT. The CDR3 has 16 amino acids. J gave up 7 bases and V 4 bases, and 13 bases lay outside the gene matches. In nucleotides, the CDR3 is TGTGCCAGCAGTGCCTCGGGACAGGGACCCGGGGGTGGCTACACCTTC. This codes for CASSASGQGPGGGYTF.

The genes are TRBV6-5 and TRBJ1-6; perhaps TRBD1 as D (5 bases). Trimming shortened V by 0 bases and J by 10 bases, and 10 bases separated the two germline ends. Looked up from germline, CDR1 is MNHEY and CDR2 is SVGAGI. The CDR3 is 14 amino acids. The DNA for the CDR3 is TGTGCCAGCAGTTACTCGGGGCACAACTCACCCCTCCACTTT. It is translated as CASSYSGHNSPLHF.

CDR3: CASGGRGLSGANVLTF. The CDR3 coding sequence is TGTGCCAGTGGGGGCAGGGGGCTTTCTGGGGCCAACGTCCTGACTTTC. The V and J genes are TRBV19 and TRBJ2-6; 8 bases agree with TRBD1. The CDR3 consists of 16 residues. Germline assignment: CDR1 LNHDA and CDR2 SQIVND (reference sequence). Germline trimming cut 8 bases from V and 1 base from J; bases unmatched to any gene: 7.

This clone showed up just a few times. The CDR3 region is CASSALRGPAYEQYF. Here the CDR3 DNA reads TGTGCCAGCAGTGCCCTGCGGGGGCCGGCCTACGAGCAGTACTTC. The chain links TRBV25-1 to TRBJ2-7, with D possibly matching TRBD2 (7 bases). The V gene's germline CDR1 is MGHDK and CDR2 SYGVNS. V was shortened by 4 bases and J by 2 bases, with 15 bases between the two germline ends. CDR3 length: 15 residues.

This clone has only a few counts. The CDR3 DNA is TGTGCCAGCAGTTTATCACGCTCCTACGAGCAGTACTTC. Its protein product is CASSLSRSYEQYF. This sequence joins TRBV27 and TRBJ2-7; D uncertain. CDR3 length equals 13 residues. Between the trimmed V and J ends, which lost 0 bases and 0 bases, there was a span of 3 bases. In germline, CDR1 is MNHEY, CDR2 SMNVEV (reference sequence).

The chain couples TRBV15 to TRBJ2-2; a possible D gene is TRBD2 (6 bases). Trimming cost V 0 bases and J 1 base, with 9 bases left between them. This CDR3 comprises 16 residues. Germline V gives CDR1 LNHNV, CDR2 YYDKDF (reference sequence). CDR3 coding DNA: TGTGCCACCAGCAGAGATCAAGCGGGGAACACCGGGGAGCTGTTTTTT. The encoded protein is CATSRDQAGNTGELFF.

The V and J genes are TRBV5-1 and TRBJ2-7, with TRBD1 matching over 8 bases. The CDR3 runs 16 residues. Germline CDR1 is SGHRS and CDR2 is YFSETQ. V trimming: 0 bases; J trimming: 2 bases; junction bases outside the gene matches: 7. CDR3 nucleotides: TGCGCCAGCAGCTTGGAACCGGGACAGGCCGCCTACGAGCAGTACTTC. Amino acid sequence: CASSLEPGQAAYEQYF.

This clone showed up just a few times. This chain links TRBV27 with TRBJ1-2; maybe TRBD1 (5 bases). This CDR3 spans 13 amino acids. V lost 2 bases, J lost 4 bases, and 8 bases lay in between. CDR1 is MNHEY and CDR2 is SMNVEV in the germline V gene (reference sequence). The DNA of the CDR3 is TGTGCCAGCAGTTTACAGGGACTCTATGGCTACACCTTC. It translates to CASSLQGLYGYTF.

This clone was detected only a few times. The sample has other DNA sequences that encode this CDR3 too. DNA for the CDR3: TGTGCCAGCAGTTACTCGGGAGTTAATCAGCCCCAGCATTTT. Amino acid sequence: CASSYSGVNQPQHF. The chain uses TRBV6-6 and TRBJ1-5; the D is unclear. V was shortened by 0 bases and J by 4 bases, with 7 bases between the two germline ends. Germline CDR1 reads MNHNY; CDR2 reads SVGAGI (reference sequence). This CDR3 is 14 amino acids long.

This clone was detected a few times. The V gene is TRBV30, the J gene TRBJ1-3; D is possibly TRBD1 (5 bases). V shed 4 bases and J shed 0 bases, with 13 bases lying between them. Germline V gene data show CDR1 as GTSNPN and CDR2 as SVGIG (reference sequence). The CDR3 is 15 amino acids. The CDR3 DNA sequence: TGTGCCTGGACCGCAGGGACGGGCTCTGGAAACACCATATATTTT. Encoded protein: CAWTAGTGSGNTIYF.

The rearrangement uses TRBV28 and TRBJ2-7; possibly TRBD1 for D (6 bases). The V end lost 4 bases, the J end lost 0 bases, and 10 bases lay between the germline ends. There are 14 residues in the CDR3. CDR1 and CDR2 (germline): MDHEN, SYDVKM. CDR3 DNA sequence: TGTGCCAGCAGTTCGTCGGACAGCTCCTACGAGCAGTACTTC. It yields the protein CASSSSDSSYEQYF.

V is TRBV19 and J is TRBJ2-1, with D perhaps TRBD1 or TRBD2 (6 bases each). Trimming pared 2 bases from V and 8 bases from J, leaving 10 bases between. CDR1 and CDR2 (germline): LNHDA, SQIVND (reference sequence). CDR3 size: 13 residues. CDR3 residues: CASSIPRGDEQFF. As DNA, the CDR3 is TGTGCCAGTAGTATACCAAGGGGGGATGAGCAGTTCTTC.

The chain recombines TRBV19 with TRBJ1-2; tentatively, D is TRBD1 (5 bases). Germline values: CDR1 LNHDA, CDR2 SQIVND (reference sequence). CDR3 length: 14 amino acids. Trimming cost V 4 bases and J 8 bases, with 17 bases left between them. As DNA, the CDR3 is TGTGCCAGTAGTACGCGACAGCGGGCAGAGGGCTACACCTTC. It translates to CASSTRQRAEGYTF.

The chain links TRBV5-6 to TRBJ1-2, with TRBD1 matching 8 bases. J lost 5 bases, V lost 4 bases, and 7 bases had no gene match. In germline, CDR1 is SGHDT, CDR2 YYEEEE. The CDR3 extends over 14 amino acids. This chain's CDR3 is CASSLGQGTYGYTF. CDR3 sequence (DNA): TGTGCCAGCAGCCTCGGACAGGGTACATATGGCTACACCTTC.

The chain combines TRBV6-5 with TRBJ2-1, with a weak D call TRBD2 (5 bases). The CDR3 has 14 residues. Germline V gives CDR1 MNHEY, CDR2 SVGAGI. Between the trimmed V and J ends, which lost 2 bases and 3 bases, there was a span of 8 bases. The CDR3 nucleotides are TGTGCCAGCAGTTACCTGACTAACTACAATGAGCAGTTCTTC. Translation: CASSYLTNYNEQFF.

This clone was detected only a few times. V gene TRBV7-2 combines with J gene TRBJ2-1; 8 bases fit TRBD2. Germline-derived CDR1 and CDR2 are SGHTA and FQGNSA. The CDR3 loop spans 16 amino acids. The V gene end was trimmed by 4 bases and the J gene end by 8 bases; junction bases not matched to a gene: 13. The CDR3 DNA reads as TGTGCCAGCAGCTCCCTTGACGGGGGGGCCGGGTATGAGCAGTTCTTC. As protein: CASSSLDGGAGYEQFF.

The sample holds a few counts of this clone. The chain employs TRBV5-1 and TRBJ2-5; TRBD2 might be the D (5 bases). Trimming took 1 base from V and 2 from J, leaving 9 bases between them. The CDR3 length is 14 residues. CDR1 is SGHRS, CDR2 YFSETQ, per germline. The CDR3 here is CASSLIGVQETQYF. DNA of the CDR3: TGCGCCAGCAGCTTGATCGGGGTGCAAGAGACCCAGTACTTC.

This clone was observed once. This chain uses TRBV7-3 with TRBJ2-5; 7 nucleotides match TRBD2. The CDR3 has 15 residues. Germline CDR1 SGHTA, CDR2 FQGTGA. With V trimmed by 5 bases and J by 1 base, 7 bases remained unmatched. In DNA form, the CDR3 reads TGTGCCAGCAGCACCCAAGCGGGGCCCCAAGAGACCCAGTACTTC. It codes for CASSTQAGPQETQYF.

This clone occurred a few times. J is TRBJ2-1 and V is TRBV30; 7 nucleotides line up with TRBD2. The CDR3 spans 16 residues. The germline gives CDR1 GTSNPN, CDR2 SVGIG (reference sequence). The J segment lost 0 bases and the V segment lost 3 bases, leaving 8 bases of the junction unmatched. Here the CDR3 DNA reads TGTGCCTGGAGGGGACCGGGGGGTACCTCCTACAATGAGCAGTTCTTC. Encoded protein: CAWRGPGGTSYNEQFF. The full variable domain, in which reference TRBV30 and TRBJ2-1 provide the parts outside the CDR3, is SQTIHQWPATLVQPVGSPLSLECTVEGTSNPNLYWYRQAAGRGLQLLFYSVGIGQISSEVPQNLSASRPQDRQFILSSKKLLLSDSGFYLCAWRGPGGTSYNEQFFGPGTRLTVL.

The V call is TRBV4-3, the J call TRBJ2-7, with 7 bases matching TRBD1. This CDR3 comprises 14 residues. Germline CDR1 and CDR2: LGHNA and YSLEER. V lost 6 bases, J lost 0 bases, and 5 bases stayed unmatched. CDR3 bases: TGCGCCAGCAGATTGACAGGGAACTCCTACGAGCAGTACTTC. As protein: CASRLTGNSYEQYF.

The chain carries TRBV11-2 and TRBJ1-6; D remains ambiguous. The CDR3 consists of 15 residues. V was pared by 5 bases and J by 10 bases, with 18 bases between. The germline V gene has CDR1 SGHAT and CDR2 FQNNGV. DNA for the CDR3: TGTGCCAGCAGCATCGGTCGAGGCCAAGGATCACCCCTCCACTTT. Its protein product is CASSIGRGQGSPLHF.

A few counts support this clone. This chain uses TRBV6-6 with TRBJ1-5; TRBD1 aligns across 7 bases. This CDR3 is built from 12 residues. Germline values: CDR1 MNHNY, CDR2 SVGAGI (reference sequence). Trimming cost V 8 bases and J 7 bases; bases outside gene matches: 5. The chain's CDR3 is CASGTGEQPQHF. The CDR3 nucleotides are TGTGCCAGCGGTACAGGGGAACAGCCCCAGCATTTT.

This clone was seen more than once but under ten times. The V call is TRBV11-2, the J call TRBJ2-5, with a possible D match to TRBD2 (6 bases). V was clipped by 0 bases and J by 5 bases, with 13 bases between them. The CDR3 runs 15 residues. Looked up from germline, CDR1 is SGHAT and CDR2 is FQNNGV. The CDR3 sequence is CASSLDPAGRETQYF. The DNA of the CDR3 is TGTGCCAGCAGCTTAGATCCGGCGGGGAGGGAGACCCAGTACTTC.

This clone showed up just a few times. The chain couples TRBV9 to TRBJ2-5, with D tentatively TRBD1 (5 bases). V lost 2 bases and J lost 1, with 12 bases in between. Germline V gene data show CDR1 as SGDLS and CDR2 as YYNGEE. CDR3 length: 15 amino acids. The chain's CDR3 is CASSVSRVGQETQYF. CDR3 DNA: TGTGCCAGCAGCGTTAGCAGGGTGGGCCAAGAGACCCAGTACTTC.

The J gene is TRBJ2-7, the V gene TRBV11-2, with D unresolved. The CDR3 contains 14 residues. Deletions cut 4 bases from V and 2 bases from J, with 12 bases between. CDR1 SGHAT and CDR2 FQNNGV come from the germline V gene. CDR3 sequence (DNA): TGTGCCAGCAGCTCCGGATACACCACCTACGAGCAGTACTTC. Protein: CASSSGYTTYEQYF.

This clone showed up just a few times. This chain uses TRBV11-1 with TRBJ2-6; 7 bases map to TRBD1. The CDR3 sequence is 18 residues long. V shed 1 base and J 0 bases; nucleotides not matched to a gene: 6. Germline V gives CDR1 SGHAT, CDR2 FQDESV (reference sequence). CDR3 sequence reads: CASSLVQGLLSGANVLTF. CDR3 DNA: TGTGCCAGCAGCTTAGTACAGGGGCTCCTCTCTGGGGCCAACGTCCTGACTTTC.